Given below is one T cell receptor beta chain in context. The germline V gene encodes CDR1 SGHTA and CDR2 FQGNSA. CDR3 length equals 18 residues. The J segment lost 3 bases and the V segment lost 3 bases, leaving 11 bases of the junction unmatched. The data stem from a study of blood T cell repertoires in COVID-19. Overall study context: Sites in the United States, Italy and Spain provided acute and convalescent COVID-19 samples. T cells, B-cell-depleted T cells, or PBMCs provided the cDNA or gDNA that served as material.

Original processing methods: Cell counts per sample came from amplifying reference gene primers. Assay used: immunoSEQ multiplex PCR; TCRdb lists only in-frame clones, some missing. Clone size and the V and J calls come from that table; the DNA yielded D and trimming. The sample lists tens of thousands of clones, 87% seen once, with 4.5% to 5.5% in the top ten. The sequenced sample consisted of peripheral blood. V gene TRBV7-2 combines with J gene TRBJ1-3, with 10 bases matching TRBD1. The TCR sequence derives from a woman over 75 with acute or convalescent COVID-19. The CDR3 reads CASSFPMTGGSDGNTIYF. CDR3 DNA sequence: TGTGCCAGCAGCTTTCCCATGACAGGGGGCTCTGATGGAAACACCATATATTTT.